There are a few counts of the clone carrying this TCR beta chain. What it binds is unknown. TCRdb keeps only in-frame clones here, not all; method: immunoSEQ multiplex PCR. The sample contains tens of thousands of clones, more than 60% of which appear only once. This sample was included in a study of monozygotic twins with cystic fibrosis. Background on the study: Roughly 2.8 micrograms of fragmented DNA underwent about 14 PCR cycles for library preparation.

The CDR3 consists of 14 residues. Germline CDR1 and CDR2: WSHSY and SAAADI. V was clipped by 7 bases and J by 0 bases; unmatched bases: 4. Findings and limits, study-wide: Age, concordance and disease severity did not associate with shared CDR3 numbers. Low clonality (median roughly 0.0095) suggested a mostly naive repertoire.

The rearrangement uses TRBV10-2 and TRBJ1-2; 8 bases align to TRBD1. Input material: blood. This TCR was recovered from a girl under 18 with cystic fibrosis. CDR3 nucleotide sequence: TGCGCCAGCAATGGACAGGGAGCTAACTATGGCTACACCTTC. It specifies CASNGQGANYGYTF.